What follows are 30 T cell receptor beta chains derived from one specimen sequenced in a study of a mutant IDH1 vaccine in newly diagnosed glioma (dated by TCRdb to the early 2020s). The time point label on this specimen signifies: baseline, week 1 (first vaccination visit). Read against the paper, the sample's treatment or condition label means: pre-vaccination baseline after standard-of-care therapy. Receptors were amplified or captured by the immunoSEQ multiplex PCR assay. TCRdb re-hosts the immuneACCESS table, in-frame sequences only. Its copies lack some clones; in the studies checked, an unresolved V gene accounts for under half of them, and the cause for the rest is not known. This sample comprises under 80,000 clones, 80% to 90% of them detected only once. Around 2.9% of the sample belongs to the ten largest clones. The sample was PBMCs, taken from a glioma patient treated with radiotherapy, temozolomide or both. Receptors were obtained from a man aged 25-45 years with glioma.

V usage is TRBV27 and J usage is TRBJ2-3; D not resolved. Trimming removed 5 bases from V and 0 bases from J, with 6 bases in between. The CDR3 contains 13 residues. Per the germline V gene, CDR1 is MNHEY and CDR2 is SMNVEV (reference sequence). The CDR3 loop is CASSLESTDTQYF. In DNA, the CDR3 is TGTGCCAGCAGTCTAGAGAGCACAGATACGCAGTATTTT.

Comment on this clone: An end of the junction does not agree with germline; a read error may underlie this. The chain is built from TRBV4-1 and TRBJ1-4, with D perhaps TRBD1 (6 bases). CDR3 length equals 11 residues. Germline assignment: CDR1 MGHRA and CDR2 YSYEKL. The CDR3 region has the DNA TGCGCCAGCAGCCTCCGACAGGCCGCGACGTTT. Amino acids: CASSLRQAATF.

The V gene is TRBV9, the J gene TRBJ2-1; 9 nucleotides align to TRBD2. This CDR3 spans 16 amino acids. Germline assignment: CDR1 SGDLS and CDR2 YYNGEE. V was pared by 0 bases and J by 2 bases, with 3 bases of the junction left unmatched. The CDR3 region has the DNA TGTGCCAGCAGCGTAGCGTTAGCGGGGGCCTACAATGAGCAGTTCTTC. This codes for CASSVALAGAYNEQFF. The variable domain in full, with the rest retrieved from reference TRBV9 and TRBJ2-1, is DSGVTQTPKHLITATGQRVTLRCSPRSGDLSVYWYQQSLDQGLQFLIQYYNGEERAKGNILERFSAQQFPDLHSELNLSSLELGDSALYFCASSVALAGAYNEQFFGPGTRLTVL.

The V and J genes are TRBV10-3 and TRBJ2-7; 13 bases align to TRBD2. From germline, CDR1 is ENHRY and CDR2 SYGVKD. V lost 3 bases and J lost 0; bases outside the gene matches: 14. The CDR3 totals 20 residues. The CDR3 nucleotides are TGTGCCATCAGTGATCAGACTAGCGGGGGGTCCATACCTCTCTCCTACGAGCAGTACTTC. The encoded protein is CAISDQTSGGSIPLSYEQYF.

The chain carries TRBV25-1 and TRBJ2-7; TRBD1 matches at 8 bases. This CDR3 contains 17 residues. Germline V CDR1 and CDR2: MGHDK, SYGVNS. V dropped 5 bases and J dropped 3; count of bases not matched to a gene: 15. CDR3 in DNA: TGTGCCAGCAGTAAGGGGACAGGCGATACACTTTACTACGAGCAGTACTTC. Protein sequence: CASSKGTGDTLYYEQYF.

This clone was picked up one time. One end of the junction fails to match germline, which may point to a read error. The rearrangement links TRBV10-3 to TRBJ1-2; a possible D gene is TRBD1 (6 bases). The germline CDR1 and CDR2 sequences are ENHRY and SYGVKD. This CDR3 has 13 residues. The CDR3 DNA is TGTGCCATCAGTTCACGGACAGATGGAGGCTGCACCTTC. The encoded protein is CAISSRTDGGCTF.

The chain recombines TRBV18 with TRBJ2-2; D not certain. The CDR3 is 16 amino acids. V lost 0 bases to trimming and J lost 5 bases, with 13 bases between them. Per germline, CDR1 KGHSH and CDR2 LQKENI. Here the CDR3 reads CASSPPKGYGTGELFF. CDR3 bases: TGTGCCAGCTCACCACCAAAAGGGTACGGGACCGGGGAGCTGTTTTTT.

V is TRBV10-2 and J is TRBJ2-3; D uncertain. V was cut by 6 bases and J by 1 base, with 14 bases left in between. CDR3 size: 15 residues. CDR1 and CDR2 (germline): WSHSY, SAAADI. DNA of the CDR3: TGCGCCAGCAGCTCCTCCCTGACGGGCACAGATACGCAGTATTTT. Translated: CASSSSLTGTDTQYF.

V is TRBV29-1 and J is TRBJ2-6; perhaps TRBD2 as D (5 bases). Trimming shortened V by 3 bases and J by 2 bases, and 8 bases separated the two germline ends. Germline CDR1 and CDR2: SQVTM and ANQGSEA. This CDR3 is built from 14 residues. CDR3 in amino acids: CSVDREAGANVLTF. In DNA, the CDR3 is TGCAGCGTTGATCGGGAAGCTGGGGCCAACGTCCTGACTTTC.

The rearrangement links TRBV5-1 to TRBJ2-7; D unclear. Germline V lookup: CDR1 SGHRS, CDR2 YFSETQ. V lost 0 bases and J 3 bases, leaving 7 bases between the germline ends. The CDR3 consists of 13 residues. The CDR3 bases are TGCGCCAGCAGCTTGGATGGGGTCTACGAGCAGTACTTC. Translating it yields CASSLDGVYEQYF.

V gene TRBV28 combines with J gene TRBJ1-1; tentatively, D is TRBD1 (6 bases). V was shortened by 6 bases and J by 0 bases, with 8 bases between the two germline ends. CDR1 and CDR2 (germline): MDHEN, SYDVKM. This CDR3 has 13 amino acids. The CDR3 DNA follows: TGTGCCAGCAGGGGGGCAGTGAACACTGAAGCTTTCTTT. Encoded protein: CASRGAVNTEAFF. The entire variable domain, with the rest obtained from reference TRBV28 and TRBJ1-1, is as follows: DVKVTQSSRYLVKRTGEKVFLECVQDMDHENMFWYRQDPGLGLRLIYFSYDVKMKEKGDIPEGYSVSREKKERFSLILESASTNQTSMYLCASRGAVNTEAFFGQGTRLTVV.

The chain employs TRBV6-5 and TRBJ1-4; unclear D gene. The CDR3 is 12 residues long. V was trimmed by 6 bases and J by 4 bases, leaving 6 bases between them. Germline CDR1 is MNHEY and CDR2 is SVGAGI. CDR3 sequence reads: CASSRFNEKLFF. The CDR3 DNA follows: TGTGCCAGCAGCCGCTTTAATGAAAAACTGTTTTTT.

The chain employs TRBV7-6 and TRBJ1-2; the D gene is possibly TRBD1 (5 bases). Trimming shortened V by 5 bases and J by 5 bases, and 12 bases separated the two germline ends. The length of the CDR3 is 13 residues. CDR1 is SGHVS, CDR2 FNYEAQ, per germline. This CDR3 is CASSRGTAYGYTF. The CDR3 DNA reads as TGTGCCAGCAGCCGGGGGACGGCTTATGGCTACACCTTC.

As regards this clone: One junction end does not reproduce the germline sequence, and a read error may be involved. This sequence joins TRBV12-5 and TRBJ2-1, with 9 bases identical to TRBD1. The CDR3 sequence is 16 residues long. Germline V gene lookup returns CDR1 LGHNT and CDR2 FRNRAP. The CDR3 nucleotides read TGTGCTAGTGGTGGTCCAAGACAGGGGGTTTACAATGGGCAGTTCTTC. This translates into CASGGPRQGVYNGQFF.

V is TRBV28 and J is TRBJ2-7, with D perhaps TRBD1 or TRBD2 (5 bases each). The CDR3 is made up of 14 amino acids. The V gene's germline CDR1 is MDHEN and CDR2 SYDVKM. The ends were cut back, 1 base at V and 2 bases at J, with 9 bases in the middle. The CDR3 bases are TGTGCCAGCAGTTTATTAGGGGAGACCTACGAGCAGTACTTC. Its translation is CASSLLGETYEQYF.

Here the CDR3 reads CASSSDRLPPYEQYF. The CDR3 bases are TGCGCCAGCAGCTCGGACAGGCTACCCCCCTACGAGCAGTACTTC. The chain joins TRBV5-1 to TRBJ2-5, with 7 nucleotides matching TRBD1. The J call is in doubt because the DNA end fits TRBJ2-7 better. The CDR3 has 15 amino acids. Germline loops: CDR1 SGHRS, CDR2 YFSETQ.

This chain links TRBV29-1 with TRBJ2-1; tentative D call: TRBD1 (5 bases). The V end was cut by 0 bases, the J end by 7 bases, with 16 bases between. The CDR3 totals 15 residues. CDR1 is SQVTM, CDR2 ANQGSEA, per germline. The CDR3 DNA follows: TGCAGCGTTGAAGATCGTCTACAGGTGCGGAATGAGCAGTTCTTC. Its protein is CSVEDRLQVRNEQFF.

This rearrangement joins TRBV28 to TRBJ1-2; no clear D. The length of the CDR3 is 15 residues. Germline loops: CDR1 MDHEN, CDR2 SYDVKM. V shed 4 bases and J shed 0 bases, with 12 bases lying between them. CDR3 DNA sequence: TGTGCCAGCAGTTCCTCCACTACACCTAACTATGGCTACACCTTC. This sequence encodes CASSSSTTPNYGYTF.

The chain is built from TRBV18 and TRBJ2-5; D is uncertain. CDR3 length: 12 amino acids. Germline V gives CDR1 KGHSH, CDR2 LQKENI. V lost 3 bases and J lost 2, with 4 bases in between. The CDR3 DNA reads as TGTGCCAGCTCACCGCAACAAGAGACCCAGTACTTC. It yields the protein CASSPQQETQYF. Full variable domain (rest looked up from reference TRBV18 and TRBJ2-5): NAGVMQNPRHLVRRRGQEARLRCSPMKGHSHVYWYRQLPEEGLKFMVYLQKENIIDESGMPKERFSAEFPKEGPSILRIQQVVRGDSAAYFCASSPQQETQYFGPGTRLLVL.

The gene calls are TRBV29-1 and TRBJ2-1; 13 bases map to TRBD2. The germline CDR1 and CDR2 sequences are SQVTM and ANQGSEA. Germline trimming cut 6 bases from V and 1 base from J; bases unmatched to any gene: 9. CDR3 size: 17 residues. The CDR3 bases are TGCAGCGTCCACGGACTAGCGGGGGCTCCTTCCTACAATGAGCAGTTCTTC. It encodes CSVHGLAGAPSYNEQFF.

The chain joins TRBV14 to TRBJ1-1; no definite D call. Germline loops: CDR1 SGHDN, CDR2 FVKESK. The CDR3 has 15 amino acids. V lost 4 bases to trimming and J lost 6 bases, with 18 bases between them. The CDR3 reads CASSLMGNLRAEAFF. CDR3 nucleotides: TGTGCCAGCAGCCTAATGGGCAATCTTAGGGCTGAAGCTTTCTTT. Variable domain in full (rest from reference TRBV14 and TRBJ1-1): EAGVTQFPSHSVIEKGQTVTLRCDPISGHDNLYWYRRVMGKEIKFLLHFVKESKQDESGMPNNRFLAERTGGTYSTLKVQPAELEDSGVYFCASSLMGNLRAEAFFGQGTRLTVV.

The CDR3 bases are TGTGCCAGCAGAAGTGCGGGGGGGCGTGTAAATGAGCAGTTCTTC. This translates into CASRSAGGRVNEQFF. The chain links TRBV28 to TRBJ2-1; 9 positions match TRBD2. This CDR3 has 15 amino acids. CDR1 and CDR2 (germline): MDHEN, SYDVKM. V lost 6 bases to trimming and J lost 7 bases; unmatched junction nucleotides: 10.

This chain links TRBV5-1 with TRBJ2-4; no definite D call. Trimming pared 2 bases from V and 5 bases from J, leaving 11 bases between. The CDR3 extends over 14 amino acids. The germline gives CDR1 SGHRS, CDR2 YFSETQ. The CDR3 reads CASSFGDSQNIQYF. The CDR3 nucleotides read TGCGCCAGCAGCTTCGGCGATTCCCAAAACATTCAGTACTTC.

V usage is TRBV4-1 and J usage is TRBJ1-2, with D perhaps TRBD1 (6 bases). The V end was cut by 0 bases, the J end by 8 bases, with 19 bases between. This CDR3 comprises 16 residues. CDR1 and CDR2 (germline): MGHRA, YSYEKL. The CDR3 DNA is TGCGCCAGCAGCCAAGAAGTCGTCCCGGGGGCACGGGGCTACACCTTC. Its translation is CASSQEVVPGARGYTF.

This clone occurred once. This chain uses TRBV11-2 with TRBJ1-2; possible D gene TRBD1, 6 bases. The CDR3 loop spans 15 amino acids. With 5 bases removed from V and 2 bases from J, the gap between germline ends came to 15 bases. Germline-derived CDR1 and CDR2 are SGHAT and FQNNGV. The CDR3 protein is CASSPSSDSNYGYTF. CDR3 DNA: TGTGCCAGCAGCCCCTCCTCGGACAGCAACTATGGCTACACCTTC.

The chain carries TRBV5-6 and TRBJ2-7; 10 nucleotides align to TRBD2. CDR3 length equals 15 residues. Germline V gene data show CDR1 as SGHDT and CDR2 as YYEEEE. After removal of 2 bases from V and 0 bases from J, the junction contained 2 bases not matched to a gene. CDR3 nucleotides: TGTGCCAGCAGCTTCCTAGCGGGGGACTCCTACGAGCAGTACTTC. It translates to CASSFLAGDSYEQYF.

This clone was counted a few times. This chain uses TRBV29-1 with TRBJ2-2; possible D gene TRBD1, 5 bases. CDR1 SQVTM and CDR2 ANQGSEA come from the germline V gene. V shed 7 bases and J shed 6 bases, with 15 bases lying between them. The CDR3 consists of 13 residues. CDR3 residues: CSAVQGVSGELFF. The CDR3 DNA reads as TGCAGCGCCGTGCAGGGCGTCTCCGGGGAGCTGTTTTTT.

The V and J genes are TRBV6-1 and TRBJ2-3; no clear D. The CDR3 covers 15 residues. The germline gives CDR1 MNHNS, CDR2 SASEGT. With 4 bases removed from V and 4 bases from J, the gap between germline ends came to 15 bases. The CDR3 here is CASSGNMLFPDTQYF. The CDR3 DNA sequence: TGTGCCAGCAGTGGTAACATGCTGTTCCCAGATACGCAGTATTTT.

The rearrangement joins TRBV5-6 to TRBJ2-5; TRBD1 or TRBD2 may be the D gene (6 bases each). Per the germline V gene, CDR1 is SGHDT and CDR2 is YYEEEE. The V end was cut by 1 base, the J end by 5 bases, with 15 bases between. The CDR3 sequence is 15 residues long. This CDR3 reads CASSLKGGSRETQYF. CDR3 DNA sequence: TGTGCCAGCAGCTTGAAGGGGGGCTCCAGGGAGACCCAGTACTTC.

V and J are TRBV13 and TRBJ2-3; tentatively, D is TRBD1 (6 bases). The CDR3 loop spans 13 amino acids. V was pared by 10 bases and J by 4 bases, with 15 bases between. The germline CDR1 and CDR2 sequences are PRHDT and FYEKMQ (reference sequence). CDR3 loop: CATNQGNADTQYF. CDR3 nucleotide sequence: TGTGCCACGAATCAGGGGAACGCAGATACGCAGTATTTT.